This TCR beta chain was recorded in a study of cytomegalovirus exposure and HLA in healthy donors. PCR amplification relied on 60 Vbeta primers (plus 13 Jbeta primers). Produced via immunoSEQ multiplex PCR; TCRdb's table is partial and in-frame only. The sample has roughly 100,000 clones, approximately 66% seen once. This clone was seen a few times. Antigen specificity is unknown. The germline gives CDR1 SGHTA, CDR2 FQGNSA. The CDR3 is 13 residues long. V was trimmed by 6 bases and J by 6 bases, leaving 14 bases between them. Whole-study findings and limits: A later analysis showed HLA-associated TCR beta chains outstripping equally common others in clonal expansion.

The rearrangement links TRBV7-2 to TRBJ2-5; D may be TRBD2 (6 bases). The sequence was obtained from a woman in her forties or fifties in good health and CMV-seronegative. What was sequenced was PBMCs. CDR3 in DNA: TGTGCCAGCAGTCCCCGACTAGTAAAGACCCAGTACTTC. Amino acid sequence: CASSPRLVKTQYF.